These 24 T cell receptor beta chains were sequenced from one sample in a study of blood T cell repertoires in COVID-19. Clones were sequenced by immunoSEQ multiplex PCR, and TCRdb holds only the in-frame ones, with some missing. The sample lists just over 650,000 clones; 70% to 90% were seen once. The source material was peripheral blood. These receptors all stem from a woman aged 18-29 years with acute or convalescent COVID-19.

V usage is TRBV12-3 or TRBV12-4 and J usage is TRBJ1-4, with 7 bases that match TRBD1. This CDR3 is built from 12 residues. Trimming cost V 5 bases and J 13 bases; bases outside gene matches: 7. CDR3 amino acids: CASSAGTARLFF. CDR3 sequence (DNA): TGTGCCAGCAGTGCCGGGACAGCGAGACTGTTTTTT.

This clone was observed a handful of times. The V call is TRBV30, the J call TRBJ1-2; 10 positions match TRBD1. Per the germline V gene, CDR1 is GTSNPN and CDR2 is SVGIG (reference sequence). The CDR3 is 17 amino acids. The ends lost 1 base at V and 4 bases at J; junction bases unmatched: 12. The CDR3 nucleotides are TGTGCCTGGAGTGCCGTGACAGGGGGCCTGGATGGCTATGGCTACACCTTC. Its translation: CAWSAVTGGLDGYGYTF.

The chain recombines TRBV5-6 with TRBJ1-3, with no clear D. Trimming cost V 4 bases and J 0 bases, with 8 bases left between them. This CDR3 has 14 residues. Per germline, CDR1 SGHDT and CDR2 YYEEEE. CDR3 bases: TGTGCCAGCAGCCTGAGGCTCTCTGGAAACACCATATATTTT. Translation: CASSLRLSGNTIYF.

V gene TRBV9 combines with J gene TRBJ2-2; D gene uncertain. Germline V gene lookup returns CDR1 SGDLS and CDR2 YYNGEE. The ends were cut back, 1 base at V and 6 bases at J, with 7 bases in the middle. This CDR3 has 13 amino acids. CDR3 nucleotides: TGTGCCAGCAGCGTATATAGCCCCGGGGAGCTGTTTTTT. It codes for CASSVYSPGELFF.

The chain uses TRBV6-6 and TRBJ2-3, with no clear D. The CDR3 is 13 amino acids. Germline values: CDR1 MNHNY, CDR2 SVGAGI (reference sequence). The ends were cut back, 6 bases at V and 0 bases at J, with 7 bases in the middle. This CDR3 is CASRDSSTDTQYF. In DNA, the CDR3 is TGTGCCAGCAGAGATAGTAGCACAGATACGCAGTATTTT.

The chain employs TRBV7-6 and TRBJ2-1; 7 bases match TRBD2. CDR3 length equals 13 residues. The germline V gene has CDR1 SGHVS and CDR2 FNYEAQ. The V segment lost 6 bases and the J segment 6 bases; nucleotides outside the gene matches: 5. DNA of the CDR3: TGTGCCAGCAGTAAGACTAGCAGCAATGAGCAGTTCTTC. Amino acid sequence: CASSKTSSNEQFF.

The gene calls are TRBV6-4 and TRBJ2-1, with D tentatively TRBD1 (6 bases). The germline V gene has CDR1 MRHNA and CDR2 SNTAGT. V lost 2 bases and J lost 2, with 13 bases in between. The CDR3 covers 16 residues. The CDR3 nucleotides are TGTGCCAGCAGTGACCAACAGGGCTGGCCCTACAATGAGCAGTTCTTC. Translation: CASSDQQGWPYNEQFF.

The rearrangement links TRBV23-1 to TRBJ2-5, with 7 bases fitting TRBD1. TRBV23-1 is placed among ORFs of uncertain function. This CDR3 region has 16 residues. The junction had 6 bases not matched to a gene; V was cut back by 0 bases and J by 2 bases. CDR3 nucleotide sequence: TGCGCCAGCAGTCAATCGTTCCGGGACAGACAAGAGACCCAGTACTTC. Translation: CASSQSFRDRQETQYF.

The rearrangement joins TRBV3-1 (or the pseudogene TRBV3-2) to TRBJ2-7; 10 nucleotides match TRBD1. CDR3 length: 15 residues. CDR1 is LGHDT, CDR2 YNNKEL, per germline (reference sequence). V dropped 4 bases and J dropped 2; count of bases not matched to a gene: 5. The CDR3 protein is CASSRAGTGAYEQYF. The CDR3 DNA is TGTGCCAGCAGCCGCGCCGGGACAGGGGCCTACGAGCAGTACTTC.

The rearrangement links TRBV9 to TRBJ1-3; D is unclear. This CDR3 spans 15 amino acids. Trimming cost V 0 bases and J 2 bases, with 9 bases left between them. Germline assignment: CDR1 SGDLS and CDR2 YYNGEE. CDR3 in DNA: TGTGCCAGCAGCGTAGAAGCCGTCCCTGGAAACACCATATATTTT. Translated, it gives CASSVEAVPGNTIYF.

The chain uses TRBV5-6 and TRBJ2-7; D is undetermined. The CDR3 loop spans 14 amino acids. The V end lost 4 bases, the J end lost 5 bases, and 16 bases lay between the germline ends. Per the germline V gene, CDR1 is SGHDT and CDR2 is YYEEEE. CDR3 in amino acids: CASSGQGVTHEQYF. CDR3 nucleotides: TGTGCCAGCAGCGGGCAAGGCGTTACCCACGAGCAGTACTTC.

This clone has only a few counts. The chain uses TRBV11-1 and TRBJ1-2, with D unresolved. There are 15 residues in the CDR3. CDR1 SGHAT and CDR2 FQDESV come from the germline V gene (reference sequence). Trimming removed 0 bases from V and 6 bases from J, with 14 bases in between. In DNA, the CDR3 is TGTGCCAGCAGCTTAGCCCCATCGGGGATTCATGGCTACACCTTC. It encodes CASSLAPSGIHGYTF.

This chain connects TRBV28 to TRBJ1-6; 10 bases match TRBD1. Looked up from germline, CDR1 is MDHEN and CDR2 is SYDVKM. There are 20 residues in the CDR3. Unmatched junction bases numbered 18, after V lost 5 bases and J lost 5 bases. CDR3: CASSPSGTGADLGNNSPLHF. The CDR3 DNA is TGTGCCAGCAGTCCGTCCGGGACAGGGGCCGATTTGGGAAATAATTCACCCCTCCACTTT.

This clone appeared a single time. The chain combines TRBV4-2 with TRBJ1-2, with a tentative D call TRBD1 (5 bases). CDR3 length: 16 amino acids. V was pared by 0 bases and J by 0 bases, with 11 bases between. Germline V CDR1 and CDR2: LGHNA, YNFKEQ. The CDR3 sequence is CASSQDRGSTNYGYTF. For the CDR3, the DNA is TGTGCCAGCAGCCAAGATAGGGGCAGCACTAACTATGGCTACACCTTC.

The chain recombines TRBV18 with TRBJ1-6, with D perhaps matching TRBD1 (6 bases). CDR1 KGHSH and CDR2 LQKENI come from the germline V gene. Trimming stripped 4 bases from V and 3 bases from J, with 13 bases between. The CDR3 is 16 residues long. In nucleotides, the CDR3 is TGTGCCAGCTCACTCCTGGACAGCATCTATAATTCACCCCTCCACTTT. This translates into CASSLLDSIYNSPLHF.

V and J are TRBV7-8 and TRBJ1-6; a possible D gene is TRBD1 (6 bases). This CDR3 has 14 residues. Germline V gene sequence: CDR1 SGHVS, CDR2 FQNEAQ. V was cut by 8 bases and J by 8 bases, with 16 bases left in between. The CDR3 is CASGDRDNHSPLHF. The DNA for the CDR3 is TGTGCCAGCGGAGACCGGGACAACCATTCACCCCTCCACTTT.

The chain uses TRBV30 and TRBJ2-5; D gene unclear. This CDR3 is 11 amino acids long. V was shortened by 1 base and J by 4 bases, with 4 bases between the two germline ends. Germline CDR1 GTSNPN, CDR2 SVGIG (reference sequence). The CDR3 sequence: CAWSELETQYF. Here the CDR3 DNA reads TGTGCCTGGAGTGAACTAGAGACCCAGTACTTC. Drawing the rest from reference TRBV30 and TRBJ2-5, the complete variable domain is SQTIHQWPATLVQPVGSPLSLECTVEGTSNPNLYWYRQAAGRGLQLLFYSVGIGQISSEVPQNLSASRPQDRQFILSSKKLLLSDSGFYLCAWSELETQYFGPGTRLLVL.

The V and J genes are TRBV5-1 and TRBJ1-6; D not certain. Trimming stripped 1 base from V and 12 bases from J, with 14 bases between. The CDR3 is made up of 14 amino acids. The germline gives CDR1 SGHRS, CDR2 YFSETQ. CDR3 coding DNA: TGCGCCAGCAGCTTGTATTATGCAGACAAACCCCTCCACTTT. Encoded protein: CASSLYYADKPLHF.

The CDR3 protein is CASSPPGGWYNEQFF. The CDR3 nucleotides read TGTGCCAGCAGTCCTCCGGGGGGCTGGTACAATGAGCAGTTCTTC. The V and J genes are TRBV11-1 and TRBJ2-1; D is possibly TRBD2 (7 bases). The V and J ends lost 6 bases and 4 bases respectively, with 16 bases between them. The CDR3 is 15 amino acids. Per the germline V gene, CDR1 is SGHAT and CDR2 is FQDESV (reference sequence).

V usage is TRBV7-9 and J usage is TRBJ1-6, with TRBD1 matching over 8 bases. Germline lookup yields CDR1 SEHNR and CDR2 FQNEAQ (reference sequence). This CDR3 is 14 amino acids long. J was trimmed by 11 bases and V by 5 bases; bases with no gene match: 8. DNA for the CDR3: TGTGCCAGCAGCCAGGTATCGGGACAGGCACCCCTCCACTTT. Its protein product is CASSQVSGQAPLHF.

The V gene is TRBV5-1, the J gene TRBJ2-5; weak D call: TRBD2 (7 bases). This CDR3 has 17 amino acids. The germline V and J ends were trimmed by 4 bases and 5 bases, with 24 bases remaining between them. CDR1 is SGHRS and CDR2 is YFSETQ in the germline V gene. CDR3 residues: CASSPGSGGAIHETQYF. As DNA, the CDR3 is TGCGCCAGCAGCCCAGGTTCGGGGGGCGCTATACATGAGACCCAGTACTTC.

V and J are TRBV4-3 and TRBJ1-1; the D is unclear. Germline V gene lookup returns CDR1 LGHNA and CDR2 YSLEER. The CDR3 contains 16 residues. Trimming cost V 0 bases and J 2 bases, with 13 bases left between them. This chain's CDR3 is CASSQDSRGFNTEAFF. Here the CDR3 DNA reads TGCGCCAGCAGCCAAGATAGTAGAGGCTTCAACACTGAAGCTTTCTTT.

This rearrangement joins TRBV7-2 to TRBJ2-1, with D possibly being TRBD2 (5 bases). Germline assignment: CDR1 SGHTA and CDR2 FQGNSA. The germline V and J ends were trimmed by 1 base and 8 bases, with 15 bases remaining between them. The CDR3 extends over 15 amino acids. The CDR3 here is CASSLGRRVYYEQFF. DNA for the CDR3: TGTGCCAGCAGCTTAGGAAGGCGGGTTTATTATGAGCAGTTCTTC.

The chain's CDR3 is CASSQGGQAFGYGYTF. The CDR3 DNA reads TGTGCCAGCAGCCAAGGGGGACAGGCTTTCGGGTATGGCTACACCTTC. The gene calls are TRBV3-1 (or the pseudogene TRBV3-2) and TRBJ1-2, with 8 bases matching TRBD1. This CDR3 is built from 16 residues. In germline, CDR1 is LGHDT, CDR2 YNNKEL (reference sequence). Losses at the gene ends were 1 base for V and 5 bases for J; bases not matched to a gene: 9.